This TCR beta chain was captured by sequencing in a study of glioma-infiltrating T cells. The sample holds many counts of this clonotype. As yet, its antigen is unknown. TCR alpha and beta CDR3 regions were amplified from RNA using iRepertoire nested multiplex PCR. TCRdb ran MiXCR on the multiplex PCR reads and lists one entry per CDR3 protein. The sample consists of approximately 120,000 distinct CDR3 sequences, under 30% of them appearing once. The germline V and J ends were trimmed by 1 base and 8 bases, with 16 bases remaining between them. CDR3 size: 15 residues. Germline V gene lookup returns CDR1 KGHDR and CDR2 SFDVKD. Points from the study as a whole: Tissue-blood divergence was below expectation in non-neoplastic patients, above in gliomas. Only very few CDR3 sequences appeared in both tissue and blood.

This clonotype was sampled from a human donor with low-grade glioma or glioblastoma, undergoing nonglioma brain surgery, or in good health (not recorded which). Specimen: glioma tissue, nonneoplastic brain tissue, or PBMCs (not recorded which). This rearrangement joins TRBV24-1 to TRBJ1-2, with no clear D. The CDR3 here is CATSDLSSGVGGYTF. As DNA, the CDR3 is TGTGCCACCAGTGATTTATCGTCGGGAGTAGGAGGCTACACCTTC.